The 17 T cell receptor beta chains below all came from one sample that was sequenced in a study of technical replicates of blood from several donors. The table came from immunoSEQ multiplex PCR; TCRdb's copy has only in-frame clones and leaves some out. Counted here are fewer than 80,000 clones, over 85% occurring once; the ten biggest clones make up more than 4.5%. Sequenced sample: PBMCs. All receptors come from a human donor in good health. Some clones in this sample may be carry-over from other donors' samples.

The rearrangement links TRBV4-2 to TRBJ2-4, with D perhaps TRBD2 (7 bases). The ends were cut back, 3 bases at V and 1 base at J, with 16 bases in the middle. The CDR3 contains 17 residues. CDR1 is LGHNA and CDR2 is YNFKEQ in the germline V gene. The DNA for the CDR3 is TGTGCCAGCAGCCACCTCGGAGGGGGGGAGGCCAAAAACATTCAGTACTTC. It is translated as CASSHLGGGEAKNIQYF.

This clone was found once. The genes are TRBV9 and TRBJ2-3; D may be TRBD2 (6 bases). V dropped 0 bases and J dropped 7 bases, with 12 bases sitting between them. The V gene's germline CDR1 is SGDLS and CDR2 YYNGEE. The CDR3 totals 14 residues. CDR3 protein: CASSVAGVRNTQYF. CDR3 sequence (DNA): TGTGCCAGCAGCGTAGCGGGGGTGAGGAATACGCAGTATTTT.

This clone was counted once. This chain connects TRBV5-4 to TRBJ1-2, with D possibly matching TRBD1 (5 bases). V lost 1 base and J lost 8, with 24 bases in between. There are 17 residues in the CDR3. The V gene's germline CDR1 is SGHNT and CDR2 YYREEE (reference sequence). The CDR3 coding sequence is TGTGCCAGCAGCTTGATGGGTGGGGGGTCACCCAGGGAGGGCTACACCTTC. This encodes CASSLMGGGSPREGYTF.

The CDR3 nucleotides are TGCGCCAGCAGCCAAGTGGCGGGGTTCTCTGGAAACACCATATATTTT. Encoded protein: CASSQVAGFSGNTIYF. This chain uses TRBV4-3 with TRBJ1-3; no reliable D call. The germline CDR1 and CDR2 sequences are LGHNA and YSLEER. V was clipped by 1 base and J by 0 bases, with 10 bases between them. The CDR3 is made up of 16 amino acids.

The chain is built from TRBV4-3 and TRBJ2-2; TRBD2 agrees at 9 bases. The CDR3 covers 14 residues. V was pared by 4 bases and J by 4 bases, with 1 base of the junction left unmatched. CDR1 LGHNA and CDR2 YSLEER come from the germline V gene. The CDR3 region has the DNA TGCGCCAGCAGCCCTAGCGGGGTCACCGGGGAGCTGTTTTTT. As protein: CASSPSGVTGELFF.

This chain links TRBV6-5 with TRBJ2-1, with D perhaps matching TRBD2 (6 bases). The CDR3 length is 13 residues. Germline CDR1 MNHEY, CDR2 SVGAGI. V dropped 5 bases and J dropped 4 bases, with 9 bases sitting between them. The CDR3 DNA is TGTGCCAGCAGTGTTAGCGGTTACAATGAGCAGTTCTTC. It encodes CASSVSGYNEQFF.

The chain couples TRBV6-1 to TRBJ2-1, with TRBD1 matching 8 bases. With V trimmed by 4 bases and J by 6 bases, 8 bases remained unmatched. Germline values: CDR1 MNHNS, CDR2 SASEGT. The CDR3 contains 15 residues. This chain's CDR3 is CASSGQGRPLNEQFF. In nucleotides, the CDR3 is TGTGCCAGCAGTGGACAGGGGCGCCCACTCAATGAGCAGTTCTTC.

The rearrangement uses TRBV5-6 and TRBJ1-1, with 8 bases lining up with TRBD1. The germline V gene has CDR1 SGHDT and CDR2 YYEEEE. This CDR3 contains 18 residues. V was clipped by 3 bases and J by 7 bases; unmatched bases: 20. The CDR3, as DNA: TGTGCCAGCAGCTCCCTAGGACAGGGACGAATCATTGACGGTGAAGCTTTCTTT. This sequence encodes CASSSLGQGRIIDGEAFF.

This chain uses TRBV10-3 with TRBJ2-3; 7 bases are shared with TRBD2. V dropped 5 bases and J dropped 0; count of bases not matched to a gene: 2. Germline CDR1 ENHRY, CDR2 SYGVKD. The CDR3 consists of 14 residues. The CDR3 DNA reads TGTGCCATCAGTTGGGGAGGGAGCACAGATACGCAGTATTTT. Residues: CAISWGGSTDTQYF.

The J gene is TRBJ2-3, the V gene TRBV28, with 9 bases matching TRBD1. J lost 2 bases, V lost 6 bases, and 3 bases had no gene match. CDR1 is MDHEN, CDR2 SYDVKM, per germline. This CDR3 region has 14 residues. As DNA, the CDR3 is TGTGCCAGCAGGGGGACAGGGTTCACAGATACGCAGTATTTT. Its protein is CASRGTGFTDTQYF.

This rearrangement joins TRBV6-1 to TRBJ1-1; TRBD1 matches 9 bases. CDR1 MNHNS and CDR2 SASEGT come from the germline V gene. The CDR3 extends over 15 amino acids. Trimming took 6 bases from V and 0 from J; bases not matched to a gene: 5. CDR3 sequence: CASRADRGLNTEAFF. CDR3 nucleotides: TGTGCCAGCAGAGCGGACAGGGGTCTGAACACTGAAGCTTTCTTT.

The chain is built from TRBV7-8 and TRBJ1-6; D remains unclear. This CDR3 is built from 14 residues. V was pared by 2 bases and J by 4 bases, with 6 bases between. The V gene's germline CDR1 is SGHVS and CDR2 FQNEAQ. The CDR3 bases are TGTGCCAGCAGCTTATTGACATATAATTCACCCCTCCACTTT. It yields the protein CASSLLTYNSPLHF.

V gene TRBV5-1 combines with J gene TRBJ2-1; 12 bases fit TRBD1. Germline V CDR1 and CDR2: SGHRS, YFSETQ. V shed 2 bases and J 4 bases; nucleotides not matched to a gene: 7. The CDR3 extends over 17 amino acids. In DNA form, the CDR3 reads TGCGCCAGCAGCTTTACCGGGACAGGGGGCCCGTACAATGAGCAGTTCTTC. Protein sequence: CASSFTGTGGPYNEQFF. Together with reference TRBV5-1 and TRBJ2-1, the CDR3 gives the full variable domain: KAGVTQTPRYLIKTRGQQVTLSCSPISGHRSVSWYQQTPGQGLQFLFEYFSETQRNKGNFPGRFSGRQFSNSRSEMNVSTLELGDSALYLCASSFTGTGGPYNEQFFGPGTRLTVL.

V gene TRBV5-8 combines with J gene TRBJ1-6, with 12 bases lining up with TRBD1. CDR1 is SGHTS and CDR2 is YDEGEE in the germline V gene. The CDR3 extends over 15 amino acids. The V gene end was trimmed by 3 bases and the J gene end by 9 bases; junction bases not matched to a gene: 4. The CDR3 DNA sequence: TGTGCCAGCAGCTCGGGACAGGGGGCAGCTTCACCCCTCCACTTT. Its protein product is CASSSGQGAASPLHF.

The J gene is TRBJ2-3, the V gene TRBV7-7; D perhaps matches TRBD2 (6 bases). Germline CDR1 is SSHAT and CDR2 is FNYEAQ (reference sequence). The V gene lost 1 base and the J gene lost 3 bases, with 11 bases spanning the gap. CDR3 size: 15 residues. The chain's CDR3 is CASSLGGAGTDTQYF. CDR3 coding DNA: TGTGCCAGCAGCTTAGGAGGGGCGGGGACAGATACGCAGTATTTT.

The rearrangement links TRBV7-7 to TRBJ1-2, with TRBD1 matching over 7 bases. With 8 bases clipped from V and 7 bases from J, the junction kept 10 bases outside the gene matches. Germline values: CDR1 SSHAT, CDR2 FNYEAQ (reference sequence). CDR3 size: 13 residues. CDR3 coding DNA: TGTGCCAGCGGCGATAGACAGGGAGGTGGCTACACCTTC. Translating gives CASGDRQGGGYTF.

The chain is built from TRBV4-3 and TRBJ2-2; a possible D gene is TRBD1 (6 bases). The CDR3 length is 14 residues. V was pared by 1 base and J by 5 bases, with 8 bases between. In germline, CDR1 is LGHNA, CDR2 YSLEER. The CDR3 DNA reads TGCGCCAGCAGCCAAGGGGACATTACCGGGGAGCTGTTTTTT. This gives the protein CASSQGDITGELFF.